A selection of T cell receptor beta chains follows, all from one sample in a study of early T cells in non-severe SARS-CoV-2 infection. A single record per CDR3 protein comes from TCRdb applying MiXCR to the 5' RACE reads. Here the sample spans 50,000 to 75,000 distinct CDR3 sequences, more than 10% being singletons. Sequencing was performed on whole blood, taken at baseline. The source of these receptors is an adult who was a healthcare worker with PCR-confirmed SARS-CoV-2 infection or an uninfected control (not recorded which). The donor label of this sample is uncertain. The CDR3 runs from the conserved cysteine through the conserved F or W. The D gene is left open where the match is weak. Size tells how often a clone was seen (once, few, many) or the class of an expanded clone, and some rows leave it out.

j_call	d_call	clone_size	v_call	cdr3_aa	cdr3_nt
TRBJ2-4	TRBD2	many	TRBV12-3/TRBV12-4	CASSFSSLGGSKNIQYF	TGTGCCAGCAGTTTTTCGTCGTTGGGGGGGTCCAAAAACATTCAGTACTTC
TRBJ1-2	-	few	TRBV5-6	CASSLSAGGYTF	TGTGCCAGCAGCTTGAGCGCAGGAGGCTACACCTTC
TRBJ1-1	-	few	TRBV7-2	CASSLAVFTANTEAFF	TGTGCCAGCAGCTTAGCGGTCTTTACAGCTAACACTGAAGCTTTCTTT
TRBJ2-3	-	few	TRBV5-6	CASSLVERSTDTQYF	TGTGCCAGCAGCTTGGTTGAGCGGAGCACAGATACGCAGTATTTT
TRBJ2-5	-	many	TRBV2	CASSPSVIGETQYF	TGTGCCAGCAGTCCTTCGGTAATCGGGGAGACCCAGTACTTC
TRBJ2-2	-	-	TRBV5-1	CASAPYSAGGELFF	TGCGCCAGCGCCCCATACTCGGCGGGCGGGGAGCTGTTTTTT
TRBJ1-5	TRBD1	many	TRBV4-1	CASSQIQGHQPQHF	TGCGCCAGCAGCCAAATACAGGGGCACCAGCCCCAGCATTTT
TRBJ2-3	-	-	TRBV4-1	CASSPKEFDTQYF	TGCGCCAGCAGCCCTAAGGAGTTCGATACGCAGTATTTT
TRBJ1-3	-	few	TRBV19	CASSILGTGNTIYF	TGTGCCAGTAGTATATTGGGGACTGGAAACACCATATATTTT
TRBJ1-4	TRBD1	-	TRBV20-1	CSAKRTGVGEKLFF	TGCAGTGCTAAGCGGACAGGGGTGGGGGAAAAACTGTTTTTT
TRBJ2-3	-	-	TRBV6-5	CASSYPGREDTQYF	TGTGCCAGCAGTTACCCGGGCCGGGAGGATACGCAGTATTTT
TRBJ1-5	-	-	TRBV28	CASISSRNQPQHF	TGTGCCAGCATTTCAAGCCGCAATCAGCCCCAGCATTTT
TRBJ1-3	-	few	TRBV18	CASSPPSGAFAWTIYF	TGTGCCAGCTCACCACCATCAGGCGCTTTCGCATGGACCATATATTTT
TRBJ2-2	-	few	TRBV24-1	CATSDPGMNTGELFF	TGTGCCACCAGCGACCCAGGGATGAACACCGGGGAGCTGTTTTTT
TRBJ2-5	TRBD1	-	TRBV24-1	CATSDRDSNHQETQYF	TGTGCCACCAGTGACCGGGACAGCAATCACCAAGAGACCCAGTACTTC
TRBJ1-1	TRBD1	few	TRBV20-1	CSAPGQTNTEAFF	TGCAGTGCTCCGGGACAGACGAACACTGAAGCTTTCTTT
TRBJ1-5	-	-	TRBV2	CASSEEGGQYNQHQHF	TGTGCCAGCAGTGAAGAGGGCGGACAGTACAATCAGCACCAGCATTTT
TRBJ1-6	-	once	TRBV5-4	CASAIGENSPLHF	TGTGCCAGCGCTATTGGGGAAAATTCACCCCTCCACTTT
TRBJ1-1	-	many	TRBV27	CASSPFQGLARTEAFF	TGTGCCAGCAGCCCCTTCCAGGGTTTAGCACGAACTGAAGCTTTCTTT
TRBJ2-2	-	once	TRBV5-5	CASSYRSSHPLLGELFF	TGTGCCAGCAGCTACCGTTCTAGCCACCCCCTTTTGGGGGAGCTGTTTTTT
TRBJ2-5	-	few	TRBV5-1	CASSSRVHETQYF	TGCGCCAGCAGCTCCAGGGTTCACGAGACCCAGTACTTC
TRBJ2-2	-	many	TRBV5-6	CASSLGQNTGELFF	TGTGCCAGCAGCTTAGGACAGAACACCGGGGAGCTGTTTTTT
TRBJ2-1	TRBD1	many	TRBV2	CASSGRDRAYNEQFF	TGTGCCAGCAGTGGCCGGGACAGGGCCTACAATGAGCAGTTCTTC
TRBJ2-3	TRBD2	-	TRBV12-3/TRBV12-4	CASSMGLAGASTDTQYF	TGTGCCAGCAGTATGGGACTAGCGGGGGCCTCCACAGATACGCAGTATTTT
TRBJ2-3	TRBD2	-	TRBV20-1	CSAIVASGPTDTQYF	TGCAGTGCTATTGTAGCTAGCGGCCCCACAGATACGCAGTATTTT
TRBJ2-5	-	few	TRBV12-3/TRBV12-4	CASSSEGGLPETQYF	TGTGCCAGCAGTTCGGAGGGGGGGCTTCCAGAGACCCAGTACTTC
TRBJ1-2	TRBD1	many	TRBV7-2	CASSWGQFSNYGYTF	TGTGCCAGCAGCTGGGGACAGTTTTCTAACTATGGCTACACCTTC
TRBJ2-5	-	-	TRBV7-8	CASSFVASRETQYF	TGTGCCAGCAGCTTTGTGGCTAGTCGTGAGACCCAGTACTTC
TRBJ1-1	-	-	TRBV7-6	CASSPGLMNTEAFF	TGTGCCAGCAGCCCGGGCCTGATGAACACTGAAGCTTTCTTT
TRBJ2-1	TRBD1	few	TRBV7-3	CASSLGQGNEQFF	TGTGCCAGCAGCTTGGGACAGGGGAATGAGCAGTTCTTC
TRBJ1-1	-	few	TRBV2	CASIWQVNAEAFF	TGTGCCAGCATTTGGCAGGTGAACGCTGAAGCTTTCTTT
TRBJ2-1	-	-	TRBV9	CASSVDPYNEQFF	TGTGCCAGCAGCGTAGATCCCTACAATGAGCAGTTCTTC
TRBJ2-1	TRBD1	-	TRBV9	CASSKTGTGRNEQFF	TGTGCCAGCAGCAAAACCGGGACAGGGAGGAATGAGCAGTTCTTC
TRBJ1-6	-	-	TRBV2	CASSIIQGRNNSPLHF	TGTGCCAGCAGCATTATACAGGGCAGAAATAATTCACCCCTCCACTTT
TRBJ2-5	-	few	TRBV6-5	CASSVTRHETQYF	TGTGCCAGCAGCGTAACTAGGCACGAGACCCAGTACTTC
TRBJ2-1	TRBD1	few	TRBV18	CASSPLGQGEQFF	TGTGCCAGCTCACCATTAGGACAGGGTGAGCAGTTCTTC
TRBJ2-2	-	-	TRBV2	CASRTGGRNTGELFF	TGTGCCAGCAGGACAGGAGGGCGAAACACCGGGGAGCTGTTTTTT
TRBJ1-2	-	few	TRBV14	CASSQVIGSYGYTF	TGTGCCAGCAGCCAAGTAATCGGTAGCTATGGCTACACCTTC
TRBJ1-1	-	few	TRBV9	CASSVAVNTEAFF	TGTGCCAGCAGCGTAGCTGTGAACACTGAAGCTTTCTTT
TRBJ2-5	-	many	TRBV20-1	CSALSPQVQETQYF	TGCAGTGCCCTAAGTCCACAGGTCCAAGAGACCCAGTACTTC
TRBJ1-3	TRBD1	few	TRBV6-5	CASSRQGELGNTIYF	TGTGCCAGCAGCCGACAGGGGGAACTTGGAAACACCATATATTTT
TRBJ2-3	-	-	TRBV7-9	CASSPRGSTDTQYF	TGTGCCAGCAGCCCGAGGGGCAGCACAGATACGCAGTATTTT
TRBJ1-1	-	-	TRBV18	CASSLQQGYAEAFF	TGTGCCAGCTCACTACAACAGGGATACGCTGAAGCTTTCTTT
TRBJ1-4	TRBD1	many	TRBV12-3/TRBV12-4	CASSSRTGILFF	TGTGCCAGCAGTTCACGGACAGGTATACTGTTTTTT
TRBJ1-1	-	few	TRBV10-3	CAIGGTGVNTEAFF	TGTGCCATCGGCGGAACAGGTGTGAACACTGAAGCTTTCTTT
TRBJ2-3	-	many	TRBV7-8	CASVSGLKADTQYF	TGTGCCAGCGTGTCGGGCTTGAAAGCAGATACGCAGTATTTT
TRBJ2-3	TRBD1	few	TRBV27	CASSLTGTGGADTQYF	TGTGCCAGCAGTTTAACCGGGACAGGGGGCGCAGATACGCAGTATTTT
TRBJ2-1	-	few	TRBV5-6	CASSLPDSYNEQFF	TGTGCCAGCAGCTTACCCGACTCCTACAATGAGCAGTTCTTC
TRBJ2-5	-	many	TRBV9	CASSTGLHDLQETQYF	TGTGCCAGCAGCACCGGACTCCATGATCTCCAAGAGACCCAGTACTTC
TRBJ2-3	-	few	TRBV28	CASSSGLLTDTQYF	TGTGCCAGCAGTTCAGGACTGCTCACAGATACGCAGTATTTT
TRBJ2-2	-	-	TRBV3-1	CASSPRLSANTGELFF	TGTGCCAGCAGCCCGAGACTGTCTGCGAACACCGGGGAGCTGTTTTTT
TRBJ1-1	-	-	TRBV6-1	CASSEALVRQLEAFF	TGTGCCAGCAGTGAAGCGCTCGTACGCCAGCTTGAAGCTTTCTTT
TRBJ1-3	TRBD1	few	TRBV4-2	CASRVGTGSGNTIYF	TGTGCCAGCAGGGTGGGGACAGGCTCTGGAAACACCATATATTTT
TRBJ2-5	-	few	TRBV12-3/TRBV12-4	CASSFGHQETQYF	TGTGCCAGCAGTTTCGGACACCAAGAGACCCAGTACTTC
TRBJ1-1	-	-	TRBV6-6	CASSYTNGAPSGTEAFF	TGTGCCAGCAGTTACACGAACGGGGCTCCAAGTGGGACTGAAGCTTTCTTT